These 24 T cell receptor beta chains were sequenced from one sample in a study of T cell responses to AZD1222 COVID-19 vaccine. Generated by immunoSEQ multiplex PCR, the TCRdb table keeps only in-frame clones and is missing some. Of approximately 180,000 clones listed, approximately 90% are singletons. Here the sequenced sample was peripheral blood, taken on day 0 of AZD1222 vaccination. All receptors come from an adult in good health.

The chain recombines TRBV28 with TRBJ2-7, with D possibly matching TRBD1 (6 bases). The V end was cut by 10 bases, the J end by 1 base, with 17 bases between. Germline V lookup: CDR1 MDHEN, CDR2 SYDVKM. The CDR3 loop spans 14 amino acids. The CDR3 reads CATSDSQPSYEQYF. DNA for the CDR3: TGTGCCACCTCGGACAGCCAGCCTTCCTACGAGCAGTACTTC.

In this sample, this clone turned up once. The CDR3 bases are TGTGCCAGCAGCACCGGGGGTAATGAAAAACTGTTTTTT. The encoded protein is CASSTGGNEKLFF. This chain joins TRBV5-6 and TRBJ1-4; TRBD1 might be the D (5 bases). The CDR3 has 13 residues. Germline loops: CDR1 SGHDT, CDR2 YYEEEE. V lost 4 bases and J lost 4, with 8 bases in between.

The chain links TRBV7-2 to TRBJ1-3, with TRBD1 as a possible D gene (6 bases). The V gene lost 1 base and the J gene lost 0 bases, with 13 bases spanning the gap. This CDR3 is built from 17 residues. CDR1 is SGHTA and CDR2 is FQGNSA in the germline V gene. For the CDR3, the DNA is TGTGCCAGCAGCTTAGACGCCAGGGGAAGCTCTGGAAACACCATATATTTT. Its translation is CASSLDARGSSGNTIYF.

The chain employs TRBV12-5 and TRBJ1-2; D not certain. V lost 7 bases to trimming and J lost 0 bases, with 9 bases between them. Germline V CDR1 and CDR2: LGHNT, FRNRAP. This CDR3 contains 13 residues. CDR3 amino acids: CASAPSSNYGYTF. In DNA, the CDR3 is TGTGCTAGTGCCCCCAGCTCTAACTATGGCTACACCTTC.

The CDR3 protein is CASSGGAGGTDTQYF. The CDR3 DNA sequence: TGTGCCAGCAGTGGTGGTGCAGGCGGCACAGATACGCAGTATTTT. This sequence joins TRBV2 and TRBJ2-3; unclear D gene. Trimming took 4 bases from V and 1 from J, leaving 12 bases between them. This CDR3 region has 15 residues. The germline CDR1 and CDR2 sequences are SNHLY and FYNNEI.

The chain employs TRBV14 and TRBJ1-1; D gene uncertain. The CDR3 contains 15 residues. CDR1 is SGHDN and CDR2 is FVKESK in the germline V gene. V lost 3 bases to trimming and J lost 1 base, with 12 bases between them. The CDR3 protein is CASSHLSRENTEAFF. The CDR3 DNA sequence: TGTGCCAGCAGCCATCTATCAAGGGAGAACACTGAAGCTTTCTTT.

In DNA form, the CDR3 reads TGTGCCAGCAGCGTAGCCCCAAGGGAGGAAAAACTGTTTTTT. Protein: CASSVAPREEKLFF. This chain connects TRBV9 to TRBJ1-4; D is undetermined. Germline lookup yields CDR1 SGDLS and CDR2 YYNGEE. The CDR3 loop spans 14 amino acids. Trimming removed 0 bases at V and 8 bases at J, with 11 bases between.

The V gene is TRBV6-5, the J gene TRBJ2-1; 7 bases are a match to TRBD2. The CDR3 length is 15 residues. Trimming removed 7 bases from V and 2 bases from J; junction bases left unmatched: 8. Germline CDR1 is MNHEY and CDR2 is SVGAGI. CDR3 protein: CASKGTGGAYNEQFF. The CDR3 nucleotides read TGTGCCAGCAAAGGAACGGGAGGCGCCTACAATGAGCAGTTCTTC.

The chain combines TRBV12-3 or TRBV12-4 with TRBJ1-2; no clear D gene. V was pared by 3 bases and J by 3 bases, with 8 bases between. The CDR3 runs to 13 residues. CDR3 DNA: TGTGCCAGCAGTTTGGAGGCTGACTATGGCTACACCTTC. Protein product: CASSLEADYGYTF.

The CDR3 here is CASSINSGSGTKAFF. CDR3 DNA: TGTGCCAGTAGTATAAATTCCGGTTCCGGGACAAAAGCTTTCTTT. The rearrangement joins TRBV19 to TRBJ1-1, with a tentative D call TRBD1 (6 bases). The germline V and J ends were trimmed by 2 bases and 9 bases, with 19 bases remaining between them. The CDR3 length is 15 residues. Germline V lookup: CDR1 LNHDA, CDR2 SQIVND (reference sequence).

V gene TRBV14 combines with J gene TRBJ2-7; 7 nucleotides match TRBD2. This CDR3 region has 15 residues. J lost 5 bases, V lost 0 bases, and 7 bases had no gene match. The germline V gene encodes CDR1 SGHDN and CDR2 FVKESK. CDR3 in DNA: TGTGCCAGCAGCCAAGATCCCTCAGGGAGGGACGAGCAGTACTTC. This sequence encodes CASSQDPSGRDEQYF.

This clone was counted a single time. The chain recombines TRBV7-2 with TRBJ1-1; D remains unclear. Germline lookup yields CDR1 SGHTA and CDR2 FQGNSA. CDR3 length: 13 amino acids. V lost 8 bases and J lost 0, with 10 bases in between. The CDR3 nucleotides read TGTGCCAGCGCACAAAATTTGAACACTGAAGCTTTCTTT. Its protein product is CASAQNLNTEAFF.

The rearrangement uses TRBV19 and TRBJ1-2; a weak D match, TRBD1 (5 bases). Trimming cost V 6 bases and J 10 bases, with 15 bases left between them. Germline lookup yields CDR1 LNHDA and CDR2 SQIVND (reference sequence). The CDR3 loop spans 12 amino acids. In nucleotides, the CDR3 is TGTGCCAGTAGGCTGGGGCGCATCGACTACACCTTC. This translates into CASRLGRIDYTF.

The rearrangement uses TRBV19 and TRBJ2-7; possibly TRBD1 for D (5 bases). The CDR3 is 13 residues long. The V end was cut by 6 bases, the J end by 3 bases, with 12 bases between. In germline, CDR1 is LNHDA, CDR2 SQIVND (reference sequence). CDR3 loop: CASSRATDYEQYF. DNA of the CDR3: TGTGCCAGTAGCCGGGCGACAGACTACGAGCAGTACTTC.

The rearrangement links TRBV11-2 to TRBJ2-7; D might be TRBD1 (6 bases). Between the trimmed V and J ends, which lost 1 base and 3 bases, there was a span of 13 bases. The CDR3 extends over 15 amino acids. CDR1 and CDR2 from the germline V gene are SGHAT and FQNNGV. The CDR3, as DNA: TGTGCCAGCAGCTTAGGAACAGGGCCTGGCTACGAGCAGTACTTC. It encodes CASSLGTGPGYEQYF.

The rearrangement uses TRBV27 and TRBJ2-7; D is ambiguous. The germline CDR1 and CDR2 sequences are MNHEY and SMNVEV (reference sequence). The CDR3 runs to 13 residues. V was shortened by 1 base and J by 2 bases, with 6 bases between the two germline ends. The CDR3 is CASSLFGAYEQYF. CDR3 in DNA: TGTGCCAGCAGTTTATTCGGCGCCTACGAGCAGTACTTC.

The V call is TRBV6-1, the J call TRBJ1-1; D remains unclear. Germline V gene lookup returns CDR1 MNHNS and CDR2 SASEGT. This CDR3 is 12 amino acids long. With 3 bases removed from V and 5 bases from J, the gap between germline ends came to 7 bases. CDR3 DNA sequence: TGTGCCAGCAGTGATCCCCGGACTGAAGCTTTCTTT. It translates to CASSDPRTEAFF.

This chain links TRBV19 with TRBJ1-1; D remains unclear. The ends were cut back, 4 bases at V and 1 base at J, with 10 bases in the middle. This CDR3 contains 14 residues. Germline CDR1 and CDR2: LNHDA and SQIVND (reference sequence). This CDR3 is CASSTVGTNTEAFF. CDR3 coding DNA: TGTGCCAGTAGTACAGTCGGCACGAACACTGAAGCTTTCTTT.

The genes are TRBV4-3 and TRBJ1-5, with D uncertain. The CDR3 runs 13 residues. Trimming took off 0 bases at V and 6 bases at J, with 6 bases between the two ends. Germline loops: CDR1 LGHNA, CDR2 YSLEER. Here the CDR3 DNA reads TGCGCCAGCAGCCAAGATCTCCGTCAGCCCCAGCATTTT. It specifies CASSQDLRQPQHF.

The sample holds a few counts of this clone. The CDR3 DNA reads TGCGCCAGCAGCTTGTATGGGATAGGGAATCCGAGCTCCTATAATTCACCCCTCCACTTT. Residues: CASSLYGIGNPSSYNSPLHF. The genes are TRBV5-1 and TRBJ1-6; D is unclear. The CDR3 contains 20 residues. V lost 1 base and J 0 bases, leaving 20 bases between the germline ends. Germline loops: CDR1 SGHRS, CDR2 YFSETQ.

The chain couples TRBV30 to TRBJ1-5, with D possibly matching TRBD1 (5 bases). The CDR3 has 13 amino acids. The V end lost 2 bases, the J end lost 6 bases, and 11 bases lay between the germline ends. Per the germline V gene, CDR1 is GTSNPN and CDR2 is SVGIG (reference sequence). CDR3 residues: CAWSRGESQPQHF. The CDR3 bases are TGTGCCTGGAGTCGGGGGGAGTCTCAGCCCCAGCATTTT. Supplemented by reference TRBV30 and TRBJ1-5, the full variable domain reads SQTIHQWPATLVQPVGSPLSLECTVEGTSNPNLYWYRQAAGRGLQLLFYSVGIGQISSEVPQNLSASRPQDRQFILSSKKLLLSDSGFYLCAWSRGESQPQHFGDGTRLSIL.

This chain links TRBV6-5 with TRBJ1-5, with D perhaps TRBD1 (5 bases). This CDR3 contains 14 residues. V was shortened by 5 bases and J by 5 bases, with 13 bases between the two germline ends. Germline lookup yields CDR1 MNHEY and CDR2 SVGAGI. This CDR3 reads CASSPWGGDQPQHF. In DNA form, the CDR3 reads TGTGCCAGCAGTCCCTGGGGGGGGGATCAGCCCCAGCATTTT.

The V call is TRBV6-5, the J call TRBJ1-2, with a tentative D call TRBD1 (5 bases). V dropped 5 bases and J dropped 4 bases, with 14 bases sitting between them. The CDR3 has 14 amino acids. Germline-derived CDR1 and CDR2 are MNHEY and SVGAGI. The CDR3 nucleotides read TGTGCCAGCAGTCCCGGCACCAGGGTCTATGGCTACACCTTC. This codes for CASSPGTRVYGYTF.

V is TRBV7-9 and J is TRBJ2-2, with 10 nucleotides matching TRBD2. Germline lookup yields CDR1 SEHNR and CDR2 FQNEAQ (reference sequence). The ends lost 4 bases at V and 4 bases at J; junction bases unmatched: 6. The CDR3 runs to 16 residues. Written as DNA, the CDR3 is TGTGCCAGCAGCTCCCTAGCGGGAGTGGGCACCGGGGAGCTGTTTTTT. Residues: CASSSLAGVGTGELFF.